This record looks at one TCR beta chain sequence and its context. The antigen remains unidentified. This sample is drawn from a study of cytomegalovirus exposure and HLA in healthy donors. General study findings and limits: There were some 150 TCR beta chains listed as cytomegalovirus-associated. Per a prior analysis, the majority of TCR beta V segments were productive roughly 87% or roughly 30% of the time. A later look showed TCR association rates differing by HLA locus, highest for DRB1 and lowest for HLA-C.

The PCR contained 60 Vbeta and 13 Jbeta primers. Clones were read by immunoSEQ multiplex PCR, and TCRdb kept only the in-frame ones, dropping some. Of about 130,000 clones listed, roughly 8.8% are singletons. The source of this sequence is a woman aged 40 to 55 in good health and CMV-seropositive. Sequencing was performed on PBMCs.

This CDR3 reads CASSPPGAGQETQYF. The CDR3 DNA is TGTGCCAGCAGCCCACCCGGGGCGGGACAAGAGACCCAGTACTTC. V usage is TRBV7-2 and J usage is TRBJ2-5; D possibly corresponds to TRBD2 (6 bases). The CDR3 contains 15 residues. V was cut by 5 bases and J by 2 bases, with 15 bases left in between. Germline lookup yields CDR1 SGHTA and CDR2 FQGNSA. Full variable domain (rest looked up from reference TRBV7-2 and TRBJ2-5): GAGVSQSPSNKVTEKGKDVELRCDPISGHTALYWYRQSLGQGLEFLIYFQGNSAPDKSGLPSDRFSAERTGGSVSTLTIQRTQQEDSAVYLCASSPPGAGQETQYFGPGTRLLVL.